This is a list of T cell receptor beta chains from one sample in a study of blood T cells in healthy people across ages. TCRdb processed the 5' RACE reads anew with MiXCR; each CDR3 protein has one entry. The repertoire holds about 1.1 million distinct CDR3 sequences, with roughly two fifths as singletons. The sample consisted of blood. The receptors were gathered from a man between 18 and 29 years old in good health. CDR3s include the opening cysteine and the closing phenylalanine or tryptophan. Each record gives: J gene, V gene, clone size, CDR3 length, CDR3 protein. The size field is filled for only some rows; it gives once, few, many or a size class.

- TRBV4-3 - 16 CASSHGTDAPSYEQYF
TRBJ2-7 TRBV20-1 - 17 CSASGLAGGSSYNEQYF
TRBJ1-4 TRBV10-3 many 17 CAISATMGQGSNEKLFF
TRBJ1-5 TRBV20-1 few 17 CSALWTETLNIHQPQHF
TRBJ2-5 TRBV9 few 16 CASSVGTGLVKETQYF
TRBJ1-3 TRBV7-9 - 14 CASTGRDSGNTIYF
TRBJ2-1 TRBV5-4 many 14 CASSLGGLVDEQFF
TRBJ1-1 TRBV5-1 - 13 CASSLRFRSEAFF
TRBJ1-2 TRBV5-1 - 17 CASAPGQREVGVYGYTF
- TRBV3-1 - 15 CASSSTGGSYNEQYF
TRBJ2-5 TRBV27 - 16 CASSRYDRGIQETQYF
TRBJ1-1 TRBV5-1 - 17 CAGSLASFDREGTEAFF
- TRBV12-3/TRBV12-4 many 12 CASSLVVGEQYF
TRBJ1-2 TRBV6-5 few 18 CASSYSIGGTGANYGYTF
TRBJ1-2 TRBV5-1 many 13 CASSFGQNYGYTF
TRBJ2-7 TRBV4-3 - 15 CASSLSLGDSYEQYF
TRBJ1-1 TRBV27 - 14 CASSQSHTNTEAFF
- TRBV2 - 13 CASFGDTHNEQYF
TRBJ2-5 TRBV2 - 15 CASSTSRGVVLSQYF
TRBJ1-4 TRBV6-5 few 14 CASSIDREGEKLFF
TRBJ2-3 TRBV24-1 - 20 CATSDLRAGPEFTSTDTQYF
TRBJ1-2 TRBV5-1 few 20 CASSLRFLASVDATDYGYTF
TRBJ1-2 TRBV6-1 - 13 CASSPDRRGGYTF
TRBJ1-1 TRBV15 few 13 CATSRVGNTEAFF
TRBJ2-7 TRBV4-2 - 15 CASSQENSVSYEQYF